A selection of T cell receptor beta chains follows, all from one sample in a study of blood T cells in healthy people across ages. TCRdb passed the 5' RACE reads through MiXCR, listing each CDR3 protein once. The table records around 800,000 distinct CDR3 sequences, around half of them present only once. Sequencing was carried out using blood. These receptors were taken from a man at least 80 years old in good health. Both conserved end residues are part of each CDR3. The D gene is left open where the match is weak. Clone size is stated in some rows and not others, as once, few, many or a class when expanded.

v_call	clone_size	d_call	j_call	cdr3_nt	cdr3_aa
TRBV7-2	many	.	TRBJ2-7	TGTGCCAGCAGCTTAGAGTTAGTGGGAAACGAGCAGTACTTC	CASSLELVGNEQYF
TRBV12-3/TRBV12-4	many	.	TRBJ2-3	TGTGCCAGCAGCCCAACCGCCGGACCAGATACGCAGTATTTT	CASSPTAGPDTQYF
TRBV7-9	.	.	TRBJ2-3	TGTGCCAGCAGCTTCACTGGGTATAGCACAGATACGCAGTATTTT	CASSFTGYSTDTQYF
TRBV10-3	.	TRBD2	TRBJ2-7	TGTGCCACCCAACTAGCGGGAGGGCCAAGGTCGTACTTC	CATQLAGGPRSYF
TRBV7-9	.	TRBD2	TRBJ2-7	TGTGCCAGCAGCTTAGCGGGCGGGAGACCCTACGAGCAGTACTTC	CASSLAGGRPYEQYF
TRBV6-1	.	.	TRBJ2-1	TGTGCCAGCGCCCAGGGGACATACAAGGAGCAGTTCTTC	CASAQGTYKEQFF
TRBV6-1	few	TRBD1	TRBJ1-2	TGTGCCAGCAGCCACACCCGGGACAGGGGGGACTATGGCTACACCTTC	CASSHTRDRGDYGYTF
TRBV5-5	.	.	TRBJ2-3	TGTGCCAGCAGCCGACCAAAGAGCACAGATACGCGGTATTTT	CASSRPKSTDTRYF
TRBV20-1	.	.	TRBJ2-5	TGCAGTGCTACCCTAGCTCCCCTATACGGAACGTACCGAGAGACCCAGTACTTC	CSATLAPLYGTYRETQYF
TRBV7-9	many	TRBD2	TRBJ2-5	TGTGCCAGCAGCATCGGGACTAGCGGAGTGGAGAAGACCCAGTACTTC	CASSIGTSGVEKTQYF
TRBV7-8	.	.	TRBJ2-3	TGTGCCGGCAGCAATGGTCCTAATGCATATACGCAGTATTTT	CAGSNGPNAYTQYF
TRBV9	many	TRBD2	TRBJ2-1	TGTGCCAGCAGCGTAGATTCGGGAGGGGGTGAGCAGTTCTTC	CASSVDSGGGEQFF
TRBV7-9	few	.	TRBJ2-5	TGTGCCAGCAGCTTAGATTCCGGGTTGGAGACCCAGTACTTC	CASSLDSGLETQYF
TRBV10-3	few	.	TRBJ1-1	TGTGCCATCAGTGAGTATGGGGGCGAGGTAGGCACTGAAGCTTTCTTT	CAISEYGGEVGTEAFF
TRBV6-1	.	.	TRBJ2-7	TGTGCCAGCAGTGAATTTTTTGGAGCTCGGTCCTACAATGAGCAGTACTTC	CASSEFFGARSYNEQYF
TRBV10-3	many	TRBD1	TRBJ1-4	TGTGCCATCAGCGAGGGACAGGGATTAATGAAAGAACTGTTTTTT	CAISEGQGLMKELFF
TRBV7-8	once	.	TRBJ1-2	TGTGCCAGCAGCTTAGTATTTCAGGATTACGGAAACTATGGCTACACCTTC	CASSLVFQDYGNYGYTF
TRBV20-1	.	.	TRBJ2-7	TGCAGTGCATTGGGACTTCCCCCCCCCGAGCAGTACTTC	CSALGLPPPEQYF
TRBV3-1	.	.	TRBJ1-4	TGTGCCAGCAGCCCCAGACCTAATGAAAAACTGTTTTTT	CASSPRPNEKLFF
TRBV20-1	many	.	TRBJ2-5	TGCAGTGCTAACCACATGGGGAGGGAGACCCAGTACTTC	CSANHMGRETQYF
TRBV4-3	.	.	TRBJ2-2	TGCGCCAGCAGCCAAGAGGTGACTAGATGGGCCGGGGAGCTGTTTTTT	CASSQEVTRWAGELFF
TRBV7-2	few	.	TRBJ2-5	TGTGCCAGCAGCTTAATAGCAGGGGGTAGCGGGACCCAGTACTTC	CASSLIAGGSGTQYF
TRBV20-1	.	.	TRBJ2-5	TGCAGTGCTAGAGACCTCCGGGACGTCCAAGAGACCCAGTACTTC	CSARDLRDVQETQYF
TRBV5-1	.	TRBD1	TRBJ2-5	TGCGCCAGCAGCTTCCGACAGGGTTGGGAGACCCAGTACTTC	CASSFRQGWETQYF
TRBV4-1	.	TRBD1	TRBJ1-4	TGCGCCAGCAGCCCCGGACAGGGGGTCTATGTTAATGAAAAACTGTTTTTT	CASSPGQGVYVNEKLFF
TRBV20-1	once	.	TRBJ2-1	TGCAGTGACAGGGCCGGGATGGGCGGTGGTGAGCAGTTCTTC	CSDRAGMGGGEQFF
TRBV29-1	.	.	TRBJ1-4	TGCAGCGTTGGGCCTTCGGTTGAAAAACTGTTTTTT	CSVGPSVEKLFF
TRBV7-8	.	.	TRBJ2-5	TGTGCCAGCAGCCCGAGGCGGAACAATGAGCAGTACTTC	CASSPRRNNEQYF
TRBV24-1	.	.	TRBJ2-7	TGTGCCACCAGTGATTTGGCCCGACAGGCCAATGAGCAGTACTTC	CATSDLARQANEQYF
TRBV5-1	.	.	TRBJ2-5	TGCGCCAGCAGCTTGGGGCAGACGATGTCCCAAGAGACCCAGTACTTC	CASSLGQTMSQETQYF
TRBV10-3	.	TRBD2	TRBJ2-7	TGTGCCATCAGAGATACGACTAGCGGGAGACTTGAGCAGTACTTC	CAIRDTTSGRLEQYF
TRBV10-3	.	.	TRBJ2-2	TGTGCCATCAGGCAACAGGGTTGGGACGGGGAGCTGTTTTTT	CAIRQQGWDGELFF
TRBV30	few	TRBD2	TRBJ2-7	TGTGCCGGGGCCTCTCGGGGCGGGAGGGCTGTCGAGCAGTACTTC	CAGASRGGRAVEQYF